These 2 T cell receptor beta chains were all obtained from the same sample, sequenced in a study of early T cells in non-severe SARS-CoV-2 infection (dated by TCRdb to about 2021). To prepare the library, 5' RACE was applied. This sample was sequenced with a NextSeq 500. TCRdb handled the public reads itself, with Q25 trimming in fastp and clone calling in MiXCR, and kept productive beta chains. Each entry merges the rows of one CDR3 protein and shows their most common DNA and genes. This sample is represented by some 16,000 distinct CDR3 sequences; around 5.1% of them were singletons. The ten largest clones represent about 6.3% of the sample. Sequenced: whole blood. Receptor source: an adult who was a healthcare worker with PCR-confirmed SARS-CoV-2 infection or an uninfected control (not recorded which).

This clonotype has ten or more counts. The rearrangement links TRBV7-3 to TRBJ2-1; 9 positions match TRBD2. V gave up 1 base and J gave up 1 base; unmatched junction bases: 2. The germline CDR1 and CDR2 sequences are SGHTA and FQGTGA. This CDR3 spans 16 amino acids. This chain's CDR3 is CASSLIAGASYNEQFF. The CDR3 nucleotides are TGTGCCAGCAGCTTAATAGCGGGAGCTTCCTACAATGAGCAGTTCTTC.

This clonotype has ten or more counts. The CDR3 here is CASSQTSGRANTEAFF. CDR3 in DNA: TGTGCCAGCAGCCAGACCTCGGGCAGGGCGAACACTGAAGCTTTCTTT. The genes are TRBV3-1 and TRBJ1-1; tentative D call: TRBD1 (5 bases). Per germline, CDR1 LGHDT and CDR2 YNNKEL (reference sequence). This CDR3 comprises 16 residues. Trimming took off 3 bases at V and 1 base at J, with 15 bases between the two ends.